This TCR beta chain was obtained from a study of regulatory dendritic cells for organ transplantation. Study-level findings and limits: Mature dendritic cells appeared to drive more memory CD8+ clonal expansion than regulatory ones. Among resting subsets, memory CD8+ cells contained the most alloreactive clonotypes.

Sorted subsets were CFSE-labeled and cultured approximately 5 days with allogeneic dendritic cells. FACS sorted CD4+ or CD8+ T cells into CD45RA+ naive and CD45RO+ memory. The germline V gene encodes CDR1 MNHNY and CDR2 SVGAGI (reference sequence). Trimming shortened V by 4 bases and J by 2 bases, and 6 bases separated the two germline ends. The CDR3 is 12 amino acids. On this clone: No antigen is known for it.

Method: immunoSEQ multiplex PCR; TCRdb's copy keeps in-frame clones and lacks some. Seen here are 20,000 to 25,000 clones, over 75% observed once, and the top ten hold about 0.26%. The receptor was isolated from a human donor in good health. Sequenced input: naive CD4+ T cells from blood cultured with dendritic cells. As to subset: CD45RA+ naive T cells. The genes are TRBV6-6 and TRBJ2-7; D call uncertain. The CDR3 sequence: CASSSPPYEQYF. Here the CDR3 DNA reads TGTGCCAGCAGTTCTCCACCCTACGAGCAGTACTTC.